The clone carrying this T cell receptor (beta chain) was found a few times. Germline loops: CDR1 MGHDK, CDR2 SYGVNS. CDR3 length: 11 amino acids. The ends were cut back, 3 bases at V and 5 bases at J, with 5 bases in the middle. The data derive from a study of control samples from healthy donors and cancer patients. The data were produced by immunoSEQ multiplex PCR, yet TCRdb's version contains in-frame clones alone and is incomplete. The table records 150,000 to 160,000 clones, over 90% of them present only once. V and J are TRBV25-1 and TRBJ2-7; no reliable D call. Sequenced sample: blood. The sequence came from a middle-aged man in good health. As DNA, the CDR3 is TGTGCCAGCAGTGATCTGGACGAGCAGTACTTC. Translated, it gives CASSDLDEQYF.